This entry is about one T cell receptor (beta chain). The record originates from a study of cytomegalovirus exposure and HLA in healthy donors. PCR used 60 Vbeta primers and 13 Jbeta primers. The data were produced by immunoSEQ multiplex PCR, yet TCRdb's version contains in-frame clones alone and is incomplete. Of 150,000 to 200,000 clones in the sample, 70% to 80% were seen once. CDR1 and CDR2 (germline): LGHNA, YSLEER. This CDR3 spans 15 amino acids. V lost 0 bases, J lost 2 bases, and 10 bases lay in between. The sample was PBMCs. This receptor was taken from a woman in her fifties or sixties in good health and CMV-seronegative. The V call is TRBV4-3, the J call TRBJ2-5; D is possibly TRBD2 (6 bases). The CDR3 nucleotides are TGCGCCAGCAGCCAAGATAAGACTAGGCAAGAGACCCAGTACTTC. Translated: CASSQDKTRQETQYF.